Listed here are 20 T cell receptor beta chains from one sample, sequenced in a study of blood T cell repertoires in COVID-19. The repertoire was sequenced with immunoSEQ multiplex PCR; TCRdb's copy has only in-frame clones and lacks some. The profile shows some 220,000 clones, around 85% of them singletons. Input material: peripheral blood. The receptors were sampled from a woman in her sixties or seventies with active or convalescent COVID-19.

As DNA, the CDR3 is TGTGCCAGCAGCAGAAGCGGGAGGGCATTCAATGAGCAGTTCTTC. The encoded protein is CASSRSGRAFNEQFF. V gene TRBV2 combines with J gene TRBJ2-1, with 10 bases aligning to TRBD2. The CDR3 covers 15 residues. CDR1 is SNHLY and CDR2 is FYNNEI in the germline V gene. Losses at the gene ends were 6 bases for V and 6 bases for J; bases not matched to a gene: 8.

CDR3 region: CASSLTGYSPLHF. The CDR3 DNA follows: TGTGCCAGCAGCCTCACAGGGTATTCACCCCTCCACTTT. This sequence joins TRBV11-3 and TRBJ1-6; tentatively, D is TRBD1 (6 bases). There are 13 residues in the CDR3. Between the trimmed V and J ends, which lost 5 bases and 8 bases, there was a span of 10 bases. Germline values: CDR1 SGHNT, CDR2 YENEEA.

This sequence joins TRBV7-9 and TRBJ1-2; 7 nucleotides agree with TRBD1. J gave up 6 bases and V 3 bases, and 10 bases lay outside the gene matches. This CDR3 spans 15 amino acids. Germline CDR1 and CDR2: SEHNR and FQNEAQ (reference sequence). DNA for the CDR3: TGTGCCAGCAGCTTCAACTTACAGGGGTACGATGGCTACACCTTC. Residues: CASSFNLQGYDGYTF.

This clone was counted only a few times. The chain joins TRBV12-3 or TRBV12-4 to TRBJ1-5; TRBD1 is a possible D gene (5 bases). Trimming shortened V by 4 bases and J by 4 bases, and 5 bases separated the two germline ends. This CDR3 contains 12 residues. CDR3 in amino acids: CASSYRNQPQHF. The CDR3 DNA reads TGTGCCAGCAGTTACAGGAATCAGCCCCAGCATTTT.

The CDR3 here is CASSSGEGRIYGYTF. The CDR3 DNA reads TGTGCCAGCAGTTCGGGGGAGGGCCGGATCTATGGCTACACCTTC. This chain connects TRBV28 to TRBJ1-2; tentative D call: TRBD1 (5 bases). Trimming cost V 4 bases and J 4 bases, with 16 bases left between them. From germline, CDR1 is MDHEN and CDR2 SYDVKM. The CDR3 totals 15 residues.

This chain links TRBV11-2 with TRBJ2-1; TRBD2 matches at 7 bases. The CDR3 has 15 amino acids. The trim removed 2 bases at V and 9 bases at J, leaving 10 bases unmatched. Germline V gives CDR1 SGHAT, CDR2 FQNNGV. For the CDR3, the DNA is TGTGCCAGCAGCTTAAACACGGTGGCGGGAGTTGAGCAGTTCTTC. Translated, it gives CASSLNTVAGVEQFF.

The chain has TRBV7-8 and TRBJ1-1, with D unclear. With 2 bases removed from V and 4 bases from J, the gap between germline ends came to 11 bases. The CDR3 covers 14 residues. Germline assignment: CDR1 SGHVS and CDR2 FQNEAQ. This CDR3 is CASSLSGGSTEAFF. CDR3 DNA: TGTGCCAGCAGCTTATCAGGAGGGAGCACTGAAGCTTTCTTT.

The chain links TRBV5-4 to TRBJ1-1; TRBD1 matches at 10 bases. The CDR3 covers 15 residues. J gave up 6 bases and V 4 bases, and 9 bases lay outside the gene matches. Germline CDR1 SGHNT, CDR2 YYREEE (reference sequence). CDR3 nucleotide sequence: TGTGCCAGCAGCGGGCGGGGACAGGGGCACGCTGAAGCTTTCTTT. Its protein product is CASSGRGQGHAEAFF.

The chain combines TRBV19 with TRBJ1-3; tentatively, D is TRBD1 (5 bases). Trimming cost V 3 bases and J 0 bases, with 9 bases left between them. The germline gives CDR1 LNHDA, CDR2 SQIVND (reference sequence). This CDR3 comprises 15 residues. CDR3 bases: TGTGCCAGTAGTATTCCGGGGGTCTCTGGAAACACCATATATTTT. Residues: CASSIPGVSGNTIYF.

The V and J genes are TRBV28 and TRBJ1-1; 7 bases are a match to TRBD1. V gave up 2 bases and J gave up 4 bases; unmatched junction bases: 4. The germline V gene encodes CDR1 MDHEN and CDR2 SYDVKM. This CDR3 is 14 amino acids long. The CDR3 loop reads CASSLGGQLTEAFF. The CDR3 DNA reads as TGTGCCAGCAGTTTAGGGGGACAGCTCACTGAAGCTTTCTTT.

This clone was detected only a few times. This chain connects TRBV7-9 to TRBJ2-5, with 9 bases identical to TRBD1. This CDR3 is 13 amino acids long. The V segment lost 11 bases and the J segment 4 bases; nucleotides outside the gene matches: 8. Per germline, CDR1 SEHNR and CDR2 FQNEAQ (reference sequence). The CDR3 DNA reads as TGTGCCGCCGGGACAGGGAACCGAGAGACCCAGTACTTC. It yields the protein CAAGTGNRETQYF.

The chain employs TRBV6-1 and TRBJ1-1; 8 nucleotides line up with TRBD1. The CDR3 sequence is 16 residues long. With 4 bases clipped from V and 5 bases from J, the junction kept 12 bases outside the gene matches. The V gene's germline CDR1 is MNHNS and CDR2 SASEGT. CDR3 in DNA: TGTGCCAGCAGTGGATGGGTGACAGGGGTAGGGACTGAAGCTTTCTTT. Amino acids: CASSGWVTGVGTEAFF.

The chain has TRBV6-6 and TRBJ1-2; 11 nucleotides match TRBD1. The CDR3 has 18 residues. Germline lookup yields CDR1 MNHNY and CDR2 SVGAGI (reference sequence). V dropped 6 bases and J dropped 0; count of bases not matched to a gene: 12. In DNA form, the CDR3 reads TGTGCCAGCAGCCGAAGGGGGACAGGGGGGAAAGCTAACTATGGCTACACCTTC. Protein product: CASSRRGTGGKANYGYTF.

The V and J genes are TRBV2 and TRBJ2-5; D not certain. CDR1 is SNHLY and CDR2 is FYNNEI in the germline V gene. Trimming took off 5 bases at V and 4 bases at J, with 14 bases between the two ends. The CDR3 totals 14 residues. This chain's CDR3 is CASSHQLSPETQYF. The DNA of the CDR3 is TGTGCCAGCAGTCATCAACTGAGCCCAGAGACCCAGTACTTC.

The CDR3 region is CASSPSQGGVGEETQYF. CDR3 DNA sequence: TGTGCCAGCAGCCCCTCACAGGGGGGGGTCGGAGAAGAGACCCAGTACTTC. This chain joins TRBV7-8 and TRBJ2-5, with D possibly matching TRBD1 (8 bases). Germline V gives CDR1 SGHVS, CDR2 FQNEAQ. The CDR3 is made up of 17 amino acids. Trimming left V 5 bases short and J 3 bases short, with 22 bases between.

The genes are TRBV19 and TRBJ2-3, with a tentative D call TRBD2 (6 bases). The ends were cut back, 4 bases at V and 7 bases at J, with 18 bases in the middle. The CDR3 contains 15 residues. CDR1 LNHDA and CDR2 SQIVND come from the germline V gene (reference sequence). CDR3 bases: TGTGCCAGTAGTACCACTGGCGGGACCCCTAATACGCAGTATTTT. Translation: CASSTTGGTPNTQYF.

The chain combines TRBV27 with TRBJ1-1, with D uncertain. The CDR3 has 15 amino acids. Trimming pared 2 bases from V and 4 bases from J, leaving 14 bases between. From germline, CDR1 is MNHEY and CDR2 SMNVEV (reference sequence). The CDR3 region has the DNA TGTGCCAGCAGTTTAGGCACCACCGGAGGCACTGAAGCTTTCTTT. Translated, it gives CASSLGTTGGTEAFF.

This chain connects TRBV5-1 to TRBJ2-1, with TRBD2 matching 11 bases. The V gene's germline CDR1 is SGHRS and CDR2 YFSETQ. V shed 1 base and J 2 bases; nucleotides not matched to a gene: 5. This CDR3 region has 17 residues. The CDR3 DNA is TGCGCCAGCAGCTTGAAGCTAGCGGGAGGCCCCTACAATGAGCAGTTCTTC. Its translation: CASSLKLAGGPYNEQFF.

This chain links TRBV24-1 with TRBJ2-7; TRBD1 might be the D (6 bases). V dropped 2 bases and J dropped 2 bases, with 12 bases sitting between them. CDR1 is KGHDR and CDR2 is SFDVKD in the germline V gene. This CDR3 region has 15 residues. The CDR3 loop is CATSDSSGTPYEQYF. CDR3 DNA sequence: TGTGCCACCAGTGATTCCTCCGGGACACCCTACGAGCAGTACTTC.

This chain uses TRBV5-4 with TRBJ1-1; tentatively, D is TRBD1 (6 bases). Trimming took 2 bases from V and 1 from J, leaving 9 bases between them. The germline gives CDR1 SGHNT, CDR2 YYREEE (reference sequence). The CDR3 is 14 amino acids. The CDR3 sequence: CASSFPGQNTEAFF. In nucleotides, the CDR3 is TGTGCCAGCAGCTTCCCGGGACAGAACACTGAAGCTTTCTTT.